What follows are 32 T cell receptor beta chains derived from one specimen sequenced in a study of CD8+ T cells in alopecia areata. Treatment here: oral pan-JAK inhibitor, 5-10 mg twice daily. Peripheral blood samples and lesional scalp punch biopsies were obtained from alopecia areata patients. Once RNA had been extracted, it was reverse transcribed into cDNA to act as the sequencing template. Sequencing used immunoSEQ multiplex PCR; TCRdb keeps in-frame clones, though not all of them. The sample includes almost 4,500 clones, over 55% seen only once; the top ten take around a tenth. This specimen consisted of skin, obtained around week 36, from a patient treated with tofacitinib. Source of these receptors: a human donor with alopecia areata.

The chain joins TRBV14 to TRBJ2-4; either TRBD1 or TRBD2 may fit D (6 bases each). This CDR3 has 20 amino acids. Trimming cost V 3 bases and J 0 bases, with 24 bases left between them. Germline assignment: CDR1 SGHDN and CDR2 FVKESK. The CDR3 sequence: CASSQMTGPTGLIAKNIQYF. CDR3 bases: TGTGCCAGCAGCCAGATGACAGGCCCAACCGGACTAATAGCCAAAAACATTCAGTACTTC. The variable domain in full, completed from reference TRBV14 and TRBJ2-4, reads EAGVTQFPSHSVIEKGQTVTLRCDPISGHDNLYWYRRVMGKEIKFLLHFVKESKQDESGMPNNRFLAERTGGTYSTLKVQPAELEDSGVYFCASSQMTGPTGLIAKNIQYFGAGTRLSVL.

The V and J genes are TRBV7-8 and TRBJ1-1; no firm D call. Trimming removed 3 bases from V and 4 bases from J, with 6 bases in between. This CDR3 is 12 amino acids long. Germline loops: CDR1 SGHVS, CDR2 FQNEAQ. This CDR3 reads CASSFGTTEAFF. The CDR3 bases are TGTGCCAGCAGCTTCGGAACCACTGAAGCTTTCTTT.

The chain is built from TRBV29-1 and TRBJ2-2; D not resolved. Trimming stripped 7 bases from V and 2 bases from J, with 14 bases between. The CDR3 spans 14 residues. Germline CDR1 SQVTM, CDR2 ANQGSEA. CDR3 in amino acids: CSAAPWENTGELFF. CDR3 sequence (DNA): TGCAGCGCAGCGCCATGGGAAAACACCGGGGAGCTGTTTTTT.

The chain employs TRBV6-1 and TRBJ2-5, with a tentative D call TRBD1 (6 bases). With 4 bases removed from V and 7 bases from J, the gap between germline ends came to 13 bases. The CDR3 covers 13 residues. CDR1 is MNHNS and CDR2 is SASEGT in the germline V gene. The CDR3 bases are TGTGCCAGCAGTGCCACAGGGTGGGGGACCCAGTACTTC. Translating gives CASSATGWGTQYF.

The chain links TRBV10-3 to TRBJ2-1; 14 bases match TRBD2. Germline CDR1 ENHRY, CDR2 SYGVKD. The CDR3 runs to 15 residues. Trimming took 10 bases from V and 8 from J; bases not matched to a gene: 10. CDR3 residues: CASEGLAGVGYEQFF. The CDR3 DNA is TGTGCCAGCGAGGGACTAGCGGGAGTGGGCTATGAGCAGTTCTTC.

The chain's CDR3 is CASSADPKYGYTF. As DNA, the CDR3 is TGTGCCAGCAGCGCGGACCCGAAGTATGGCTACACCTTC. This chain links TRBV7-2 with TRBJ1-2; D uncertain. The V end lost 5 bases, the J end lost 5 bases, and 12 bases lay between the germline ends. The germline V gene encodes CDR1 SGHTA and CDR2 FQGNSA. The CDR3 runs to 13 residues.

This clone was seen only once. CDR3 bases: TGCGCCAGCAGCTTGGCCGGGGAGCTGTTTTTT. This translates into CASSLAGELFF. This sequence joins TRBV5-1 and TRBJ2-2; D is unclear. The V end was cut by 0 bases, the J end by 6 bases, with 0 bases between. Looked up from germline, CDR1 is SGHRS and CDR2 is YFSETQ. This CDR3 is built from 11 residues.

This chain connects TRBV7-2 to TRBJ2-4; possible D gene TRBD2, 5 bases. Deletions cut 4 bases from V and 1 base from J, with 8 bases between. The germline V gene has CDR1 SGHTA and CDR2 FQGNSA. CDR3 length equals 14 residues. CDR3 residues: CASSWTPAKNIQYF. CDR3 in DNA: TGTGCCAGCAGCTGGACTCCGGCCAAAAACATTCAGTACTTC.

The chain employs TRBV11-2 and TRBJ2-3; 10 positions match TRBD2. This CDR3 contains 19 residues. The germline gives CDR1 SGHAT, CDR2 FQNNGV. After removal of 4 bases from V and 2 bases from J, the junction contained 15 bases not matched to a gene. The CDR3 region has the DNA TGTGCCAGCAGCTCACTAGACAGGACTAGCGGTGCTCACACAGATACGCAGTATTTT. Translation: CASSSLDRTSGAHTDTQYF.

With regard to this clone: A read error may account for a junction end that differs from germline. The chain has TRBV6-5 and TRBJ2-7, with 8 bases fitting TRBD2. The CDR3 runs 15 residues. Germline values: CDR1 MNHEY, CDR2 SVGAGI. The CDR3 region has the DNA TGTGTCAGCAGCTCCGGGGGGCGGGAGGCGGACGAGCAGTACTTC. Protein: CVSSSGGREADEQYF.

V gene TRBV6-1 combines with J gene TRBJ2-1, with a possible D match to TRBD1 (6 bases). Looked up from germline, CDR1 is MNHNS and CDR2 is SASEGT. The CDR3 has 16 residues. Trimming stripped 3 bases from V and 0 bases from J, with 12 bases between. The CDR3 is CASSDIQGRSYNEQFF. The CDR3 region has the DNA TGTGCCAGCAGTGATATCCAGGGGCGCTCCTACAATGAGCAGTTCTTC.

The CDR3 protein is CASSQVGTSGESETQYF. The CDR3 DNA is TGTGCCAGCAGCCAAGTGGGGACTAGCGGAGAGAGCGAGACCCAGTACTTC. This chain uses TRBV14 with TRBJ2-5; 11 bases match TRBD2. The CDR3 loop spans 17 amino acids. Germline trimming cut 1 base from V and 5 bases from J; bases unmatched to any gene: 9. The germline V gene has CDR1 SGHDN and CDR2 FVKESK.

This chain uses TRBV2 with TRBJ2-7, with D maybe TRBD2 (6 bases). The CDR3 totals 13 residues. V gave up 5 bases and J gave up 3 bases, with 11 bases separating them. Germline CDR1 is SNHLY and CDR2 is FYNNEI. CDR3 sequence reads: CASSPFSGYEQYF. CDR3 DNA: TGTGCCAGCAGTCCTTTTAGCGGCTACGAGCAGTACTTC. Full variable domain (remainder filled in from reference TRBV2 and TRBJ2-7): EPEVTQTPSHQVTQMGQEVILRCVPISNHLYFYWYRQILGQKVEFLVSFYNNEISEKSEIFDDQFSVERPDGSNFTLKIRSTKLEDSAMYFCASSPFSGYEQYFGPGTRLTVT.

The chain joins TRBV5-1 to TRBJ2-7; TRBD1 might be the D (6 bases). V was trimmed by 2 bases and J by 4 bases, leaving 25 bases between them. CDR1 is SGHRS and CDR2 is YFSETQ in the germline V gene. The CDR3 loop spans 18 amino acids. The CDR3 loop reads CASSFTTLGAEYGYEQYF. DNA of the CDR3: TGCGCCAGCAGCTTCACCACACTGGGGGCAGAGTATGGGTACGAGCAGTACTTC.

This clone was observed a single time. The chain carries TRBV4-3 and TRBJ2-3; the D is unclear. V lost 4 bases and J lost 1, with 15 bases in between. The CDR3 totals 16 residues. Germline V gives CDR1 LGHNA, CDR2 YSLEER. The CDR3 protein is CASSPLTSPRTDTQYF. CDR3 nucleotides: TGCGCCAGCAGCCCCTTGACCTCTCCCCGCACAGATACGCAGTATTTT.

This chain connects TRBV29-1 to TRBJ2-7; 13 bases match TRBD2. The CDR3 is 15 amino acids. Germline values: CDR1 SQVTM, CDR2 ANQGSEA. J lost 4 bases, V lost 4 bases, and 7 bases had no gene match. The CDR3 region has the DNA TGCAGCGTTGCCCGGACTAGCGGGGGTAGTTACGAGCAGTACTTC. This translates into CSVARTSGGSYEQYF.

The chain uses TRBV7-9 and TRBJ2-5; D remains ambiguous. Deletions cut 5 bases from V and 5 bases from J, with 6 bases between. CDR3 length: 11 amino acids. The germline V gene has CDR1 SEHNR and CDR2 FQNEAQ (reference sequence). In nucleotides, the CDR3 is TGTGCCAGCAGCATAAGGGAGACCCAGTACTTC. It is translated as CASSIRETQYF.

This sequence joins TRBV29-1 and TRBJ1-1, with 9 nucleotides matching TRBD1. After removal of 4 bases from V and 8 bases from J, the junction contained 5 bases not matched to a gene. CDR3 length equals 12 residues. Germline V gene data show CDR1 as SQVTM and CDR2 as ANQGSEA. For the CDR3, the DNA is TGCAGCGTTGGACAGGGGGTTCCCGAAGCTTTCTTT. It is translated as CSVGQGVPEAFF.

The count of this clone is one. The CDR3 coding sequence is TGTGCCAGCAGCGCCCTCACAGATACGCAGTATTTT. Its translation: CASSALTDTQYF. The chain links TRBV9 to TRBJ2-3; D gene ambiguous. Germline V CDR1 and CDR2: SGDLS, YYNGEE. The V and J ends lost 3 bases and 2 bases respectively, with 4 bases between them. The CDR3 is 12 amino acids.

A word on this clone: One junction end disagrees with the germline gene, perhaps due to a read error. The V and J genes are TRBV6-5 and TRBJ2-7, with 8 bases lining up with TRBD2. Germline loops: CDR1 MNHEY, CDR2 SVGAGI. The CDR3 is 14 amino acids. CDR3 in amino acids: CAGSYLAGGHEQYF. As DNA, the CDR3 is TGTGCCGGCAGTTACCTCGCGGGAGGCCACGAGCAGTACTTC.

J is TRBJ2-4 and V is TRBV4-2, with 8 bases lining up with TRBD2. The J segment lost 4 bases and the V segment lost 0 bases, leaving 2 bases of the junction unmatched. This CDR3 has 15 amino acids. Germline lookup yields CDR1 LGHNA and CDR2 YNFKEQ. The CDR3 here is CASSQDRGGKNIQYF. The CDR3 DNA is TGTGCCAGCAGCCAAGATCGGGGGGGGAAAAACATTCAGTACTTC.

This clone showed up just once. V gene TRBV9 combines with J gene TRBJ2-7; a possible D gene is TRBD1 (6 bases). V was cut by 4 bases and J by 3 bases, with 26 bases left in between. CDR1 SGDLS and CDR2 YYNGEE come from the germline V gene. This CDR3 has 18 residues. This CDR3 reads CASSLYLAGTPPVYEQYF. The CDR3 DNA reads TGTGCCAGCAGCCTTTACTTGGCCGGGACACCACCTGTCTACGAGCAGTACTTC.

This chain joins TRBV6-1 and TRBJ2-7, with 7 positions matching TRBD2. Trimming removed 2 bases from V and 1 base from J; junction bases left unmatched: 5. The CDR3 loop spans 15 amino acids. In germline, CDR1 is MNHNS, CDR2 SASEGT. The CDR3 nucleotides read TGTGCCAGCAGTGAATCGGGAGGAGGGTCCTACGAGCAGTACTTC. Its protein is CASSESGGGSYEQYF.

V is TRBV4-1 and J is TRBJ1-5, with TRBD1 as a possible D gene (5 bases). Germline V gives CDR1 MGHRA, CDR2 YSYEKL. Trimming pared 4 bases from V and 0 bases from J, leaving 10 bases between. The CDR3 runs 15 residues. This CDR3 is CASSLTDNSNQPQHF. DNA of the CDR3: TGCGCCAGCAGCCTGACAGATAATAGCAATCAGCCCCAGCATTTT.

The chain joins TRBV14 to TRBJ2-5; TRBD1 agrees at 9 bases. With 4 bases clipped from V and 3 bases from J, the junction kept 3 bases outside the gene matches. The CDR3 is made up of 14 amino acids. CDR1 and CDR2 (germline): SGHDN, FVKESK. The CDR3 sequence: CASSPWTGEETQYF. CDR3 coding DNA: TGTGCCAGCAGCCCCTGGACAGGGGAAGAGACCCAGTACTTC.

Here the CDR3 DNA reads TGCGCCAGCAGCCAAGGACTAGCCCCCTACAATGAGCAGTTCTTC. Translating gives CASSQGLAPYNEQFF. The chain combines TRBV4-1 with TRBJ2-1; 7 bases match TRBD2. Germline assignment: CDR1 MGHRA and CDR2 YSYEKL. V was clipped by 1 base and J by 2 bases; unmatched bases: 2. This CDR3 contains 15 residues.

The chain has TRBV19 and TRBJ2-1, with D perhaps assigned TRBD1 or TRBD2 (5 bases each). V dropped 9 bases and J dropped 0 bases, with 12 bases sitting between them. The CDR3 is 14 amino acids. Germline CDR1 reads LNHDA; CDR2 reads SQIVND (reference sequence). The CDR3 region has the DNA TGTGCCAGCTTTGGTGGGGGCTCCTACAATGAGCAGTTCTTC. Translation gives CASFGGGSYNEQFF.

This clone was counted between two and nine times. The chain employs TRBV29-1 and TRBJ1-1; D remains unclear. Germline CDR1 SQVTM, CDR2 ANQGSEA. The CDR3 runs to 12 residues. V was shortened by 1 base and J by 6 bases, with 9 bases between the two germline ends. Written as DNA, the CDR3 is TGCAGCGTTGAAGGAGGCATCGCTGAAGCTTTCTTT. Translation: CSVEGGIAEAFF.

V gene TRBV19 combines with J gene TRBJ2-7; D not certain. The ends were cut back, 5 bases at V and 2 bases at J, with 7 bases in the middle. Germline CDR1 LNHDA, CDR2 SQIVND (reference sequence). The CDR3 runs to 12 residues. The CDR3 coding sequence is TGTGCCAGTAGTCCTTCTCCCTACGAGCAGTACTTC. This codes for CASSPSPYEQYF. The complete variable domain, with remaining parts taken from reference TRBV19 and TRBJ2-7, reads DGGITQSPKYLFRKEGQNVTLSCEQNLNHDAMYWYRQDPGQGLRLIYYSQIVNDFQKGDIAEGYSVSREKKESFPLTVTSAQKNPTAFYLCASSPSPYEQYFGPGTRLTVT.

V gene TRBV30 combines with J gene TRBJ2-1; 7 bases line up with TRBD2. CDR1 is GTSNPN and CDR2 is SVGIG in the germline V gene (reference sequence). The CDR3 contains 11 residues. With V trimmed by 8 bases and J by 9 bases, 7 bases remained unmatched. The CDR3 DNA reads as TGTGCCACCAGACTAGCTGGTGAGCAGTTCTTC. Its translation: CATRLAGEQFF.

The chain uses TRBV4-1 and TRBJ2-7; perhaps TRBD2 as D (7 bases). V was cut by 5 bases and J by 2 bases, with 19 bases left in between. The CDR3 extends over 16 amino acids. CDR1 MGHRA and CDR2 YSYEKL come from the germline V gene. CDR3 DNA sequence: TGCGCCAGCAGCGGACAGAGGGGAGGGAGCGCCTACGAGCAGTACTTC. Translated, it gives CASSGQRGGSAYEQYF.

The chain joins TRBV2 to TRBJ2-7; TRBD2 might be the D (5 bases). Trimming shortened V by 7 bases and J by 3 bases, and 10 bases separated the two germline ends. CDR3 size: 12 residues. CDR1 and CDR2 from the germline V gene are SNHLY and FYNNEI. CDR3 in amino acids: CASTRDYYEQYF. As DNA, the CDR3 is TGTGCCAGCACCCGAGACTACTACGAGCAGTACTTC.